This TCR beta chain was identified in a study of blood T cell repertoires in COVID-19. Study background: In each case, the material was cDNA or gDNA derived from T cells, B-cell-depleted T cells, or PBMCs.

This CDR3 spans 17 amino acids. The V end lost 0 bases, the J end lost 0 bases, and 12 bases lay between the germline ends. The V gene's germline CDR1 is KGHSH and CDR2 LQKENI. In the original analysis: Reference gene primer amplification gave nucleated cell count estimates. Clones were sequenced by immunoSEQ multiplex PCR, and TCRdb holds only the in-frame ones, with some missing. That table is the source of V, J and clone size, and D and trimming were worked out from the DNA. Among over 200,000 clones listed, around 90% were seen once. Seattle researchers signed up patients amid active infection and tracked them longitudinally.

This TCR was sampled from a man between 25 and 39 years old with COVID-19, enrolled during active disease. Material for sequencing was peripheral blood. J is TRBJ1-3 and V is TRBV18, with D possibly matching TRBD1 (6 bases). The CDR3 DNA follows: TGTGCCAGCTCACCACCGACAGGAGGAAACTCTGGAAACACCATATATTTT. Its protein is CASSPPTGGNSGNTIYF.